Each of the 9 T cell receptor beta chains below was sequenced from the same sample in a study of memory CD4+ T cells and cytomegalovirus serostatus. Using immunoSEQ multiplex PCR, the repertoire was profiled, and TCRdb retains in-frame clones only, with some absent. The table records 50,000 to 55,000 clones, roughly 78% of them present only once. Single viable CD3+CD4+CD8-CD45RO+ cells were sorted as the memory CD4+ T cells. The sequenced sample was memory CD4+ T cells from blood. All receptors derive from an adult in good health and CMV-seronegative.

This sequence joins TRBV19 and TRBJ1-5, with 8 nucleotides matching TRBD1. CDR3 length: 14 amino acids. V lost 7 bases, J lost 2 bases, and 4 bases stayed unmatched. The germline V gene has CDR1 LNHDA and CDR2 SQIVND (reference sequence). In nucleotides, the CDR3 is TGTGCCAGTACCCCGACAGGGGGCAATCAGCCCCAGCATTTT. Encoded protein: CASTPTGGNQPQHF.

This clone was seen once. The V and J genes are TRBV6-4 and TRBJ2-3; possibly TRBD2 for D (5 bases). Deletions cut 0 bases from V and 0 bases from J, with 7 bases between. The CDR3 length is 15 residues. CDR1 MRHNA and CDR2 SNTAGT come from the germline V gene. The CDR3 DNA is TGTGCCAGCAGTGACTCCGGGATAAGCACAGATACGCAGTATTTT. This gives the protein CASSDSGISTDTQYF.

This chain uses TRBV7-9 with TRBJ1-2, with unresolved D. CDR3 length: 14 amino acids. Trimming removed 1 base at V and 2 bases at J, with 8 bases between. CDR1 is SEHNR and CDR2 is FQNEAQ in the germline V gene (reference sequence). In DNA, the CDR3 is TGTGCCAGCAGCTTAGACGGGAGGAACTATGGCTACACCTTC. Translation: CASSLDGRNYGYTF.

The chain links TRBV2 to TRBJ2-1, with 7 bases that match TRBD1. Germline trimming cut 5 bases from V and 4 bases from J; bases unmatched to any gene: 11. CDR3 length: 16 residues. The germline gives CDR1 SNHLY, CDR2 FYNNEI. This CDR3 is CASSLTVRDSYNEQFF. The CDR3 DNA sequence: TGTGCCAGCAGTCTCACGGTTCGGGACAGTTACAATGAGCAGTTCTTC.

This clone was seen once. The rearrangement uses TRBV18 and TRBJ1-2, with D possibly TRBD1 on 6 matching bases. In germline, CDR1 is KGHSH, CDR2 LQKENI. The CDR3 is made up of 14 amino acids. Trimming cost V 3 bases and J 7 bases, with 15 bases left between them. DNA for the CDR3: TGTGCCAGCTCACCCGACGCACAGGGTCCTGGCTACACCTTC. Amino acid sequence: CASSPDAQGPGYTF.

CDR3 sequence reads: CASSPPAASGTTGELFF. In DNA, the CDR3 is TGCGCCAGCAGCCCCCCCGCGGCTAGCGGGACTACCGGGGAGCTGTTTTTT. The gene calls are TRBV5-1 and TRBJ2-2; 9 bases line up with TRBD2. CDR1 is SGHRS and CDR2 is YFSETQ in the germline V gene. V was pared by 4 bases and J by 5 bases, with 12 bases of the junction left unmatched. This CDR3 has 17 residues.

The chain employs TRBV5-6 and TRBJ2-5; 8 positions match TRBD1. There are 15 residues in the CDR3. Per germline, CDR1 SGHDT and CDR2 YYEEEE. V lost 0 bases and J lost 5; bases outside the gene matches: 6. The CDR3, as DNA: TGTGCCAGCAGCTTGGTGGACAGGGATTGGGAGACCCAGTACTTC. Translation gives CASSLVDRDWETQYF. Supplemented by reference TRBV5-6 and TRBJ2-5, the full variable domain reads DAGVTQSPTHLIKTRGQQVTLRCSPKSGHDTVSWYQQALGQGPQFIFQYYEEEERQRGNFPDRFSGHQFPNYSSELNVNALLLGDSALYLCASSLVDRDWETQYFGPGTRLLVL.

The gene calls are TRBV30 and TRBJ2-3, with 12 bases fitting TRBD2. The CDR3 sequence is 15 residues long. Germline assignment: CDR1 GTSNPN and CDR2 SVGIG (reference sequence). Trimming cost V 7 bases and J 4 bases; bases outside gene matches: 9. DNA of the CDR3: TGTGCCTCCCCAGGACTAGCGGGGTCGCCAGATACGCAGTATTTT. Translation gives CASPGLAGSPDTQYF.

V usage is TRBV11-3 and J usage is TRBJ1-1, with D possibly matching TRBD1 (5 bases). CDR1 and CDR2 from the germline V gene are SGHNT and YENEEA. V was pared by 5 bases and J by 8 bases, with 18 bases between. This CDR3 has 14 amino acids. The CDR3 nucleotides read TGTGCCAGCAGCGCCCAAAGGGGTGCAGGGGAAGCTTTCTTT. This encodes CASSAQRGAGEAFF.